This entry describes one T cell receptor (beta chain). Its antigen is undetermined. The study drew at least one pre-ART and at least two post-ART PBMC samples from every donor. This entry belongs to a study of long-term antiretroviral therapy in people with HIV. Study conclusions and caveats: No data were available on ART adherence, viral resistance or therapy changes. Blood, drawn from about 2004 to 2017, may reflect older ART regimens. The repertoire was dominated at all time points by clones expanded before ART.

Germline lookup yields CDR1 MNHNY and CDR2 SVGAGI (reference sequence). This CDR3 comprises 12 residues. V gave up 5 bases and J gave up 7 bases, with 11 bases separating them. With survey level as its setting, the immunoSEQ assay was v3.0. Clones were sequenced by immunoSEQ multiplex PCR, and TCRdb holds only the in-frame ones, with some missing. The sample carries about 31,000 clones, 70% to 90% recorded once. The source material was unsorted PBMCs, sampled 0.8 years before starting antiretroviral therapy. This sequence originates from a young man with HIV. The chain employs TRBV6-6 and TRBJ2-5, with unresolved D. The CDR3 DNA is TGTGCCAGCAGTACCCTCTCCGGGACCCAGTACTTC. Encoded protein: CASSTLSGTQYF.